This T cell receptor beta chain was profiled in a study of blood T cell repertoires in COVID-19. Categorization into cohorts depended on clinical history that participants reported. As handled by the study authors: Amplification of reference gene primers was used by the study to estimate nucleated cell counts. Produced via immunoSEQ multiplex PCR; TCRdb's table is partial and in-frame only. V, J and clone size derive from that table, while D and trimming were established from the DNA sequence. Here the sample spans some 320,000 clones, roughly 90% being singletons. This CDR3 spans 17 amino acids. The V gene end was trimmed by 3 bases and the J gene end by 7 bases; junction bases not matched to a gene: 11. The V gene's germline CDR1 is LGHNA and CDR2 YNFKEQ.

Sequenced sample: PBMCs or T cells enriched from blood (not recorded which). The clonotype originates from a woman younger than 45 who had been exposed to COVID-19. The V gene is TRBV4-2, the J gene TRBJ2-2, with TRBD2 matching 10 bases. The CDR3 protein is CASSHRLAGEQGGELFF. CDR3 coding DNA: TGTGCCAGCAGCCACCGTCTAGCGGGGGAGCAGGGCGGGGAGCTGTTTTTT.